The table lists the clone carrying this T cell receptor beta chain with a few counts. This entry is derived from a study of control samples from healthy donors and cancer patients. The method was immunoSEQ multiplex PCR; TCRdb's version includes in-frame clones alone and lacks a portion of them. Counted here are approximately 100,000 clones, around nine tenths occurring once; the ten biggest clones make up 15% to 20%. The germline V gene has CDR1 SGHTA and CDR2 FQGTGA. The CDR3 is made up of 18 amino acids. Germline trimming cut 2 bases from V and 0 bases from J; bases unmatched to any gene: 7. The chain couples TRBV7-3 to TRBJ2-6; 7 nucleotides align to TRBD2. This clonotype was obtained from a man aged 55 to 70 with lung cancer. The sequenced sample was PBMCs. CDR3 sequence: CASSLGAGWDSGANVLTF. CDR3 nucleotides: TGTGCCAGCAGCTTAGGAGCGGGGTGGGACTCTGGGGCCAACGTCCTGACTTTC.